This TCR beta chain was identified during a study of T cell responses to AZD1222 COVID-19 vaccine. Broader study findings: Dominant at 160-218 and 743-854, vaccine-associated CD4 TCRs also spanned spike.

The table came from immunoSEQ multiplex PCR; TCRdb's copy has only in-frame clones and leaves some out. Of approximately 190,000 clones in the sample, roughly 93% are singletons; the top ten hold 0.99%. Regarding this clone: Its cognate antigen is unknown.

This receptor was taken from an adult in good health. This material consisted of peripheral blood, taken on day 0 of AZD1222 vaccination.

CDR3: CASSPLVNSNQPQHF. CDR3 coding DNA: TGTGCCAGCTCACCACTCGTCAATAGCAATCAGCCCCAGCATTTT. This chain links TRBV18 with TRBJ1-5; D unclear. V was cut by 1 base and J by 0 bases, with 7 bases left in between. This CDR3 has 15 residues. CDR1 is KGHSH, CDR2 LQKENI, per germline.